This T cell receptor (beta chain) was identified in a study of CD8+ T cells in alopecia areata. Findings and caveats of the study: Tofacitinib delivered significant drops in scalp clonality and in expanded CD8+ clones among the top 100. A large proportion of expanded lesional clones were detected persisting in scalp and blood during tofacitinib.

The germline gives CDR1 MDHEN, CDR2 SYDVKM. The CDR3 contains 14 residues. The V and J ends lost 7 bases and 0 bases respectively, with 12 bases between them. This clone was found a few times. Its antigen remains unidentified. Indicated treatment: oral pan-JAK inhibitor, 5-10 mg twice daily. Both peripheral blood and punch biopsies of lesional scalp skin were obtained from patients who had alopecia areata. Extraction of RNA preceded its reverse transcription into cDNA, which served as the sequencing template. The repertoire was sequenced with immunoSEQ multiplex PCR; TCRdb's copy has only in-frame clones and lacks some. The table records approximately 200,000 clones, about 60% of them present only once.

This rearrangement joins TRBV28 to TRBJ1-1; D is uncertain. The sample was CD4+ T cells sorted from blood, taken at week 4, from a patient treated with tofacitinib. This clonotype was obtained from a human donor with alopecia areata. CDR3 sequence: CASTLWALNTEAFF. The DNA for the CDR3 is TGTGCCAGCACTCTGTGGGCACTGAACACTGAAGCTTTCTTT.